The 6 T cell receptor beta chains listed next were all sequenced from one sample in a study of beta chain features in type 1 diabetes. TCRB transcripts that were expressed got sequenced, as all of the isolated RNA had been reverse transcribed. Assay used: immunoSEQ multiplex PCR; TCRdb lists only in-frame clones, some missing. The sample carries under 250,000 clones, 25% to 30% recorded once. Sequenced input: central memory CD4+ T cells from blood. The receptors come from a man aged 30-40 years in good health.

The chain recombines TRBV15 with TRBJ2-7, with D hard to call. Looked up from germline, CDR1 is LNHNV and CDR2 is YYDKDF (reference sequence). With 2 bases removed from V and 6 bases from J, the gap between germline ends came to 14 bases. The CDR3 contains 14 residues. CDR3: CATSRPGVHVEQYF. CDR3 coding DNA: TGTGCCACCAGCAGACCAGGAGTCCACGTCGAGCAGTACTTC.

V is TRBV6-5 and J is TRBJ2-7; either TRBD1 or TRBD2 may fit D (5 bases each). Germline-derived CDR1 and CDR2 are MNHEY and SVGAGI. V was shortened by 0 bases and J by 3 bases, with 12 bases between the two germline ends. The CDR3 contains 15 residues. CDR3 DNA: TGTGCCAGCAGTTACTCGAGTAGGGACGGCTACGAGCAGTACTTC. Protein: CASSYSSRDGYEQYF.

This clone occurred a few times. This sequence joins TRBV6-6 and TRBJ2-7; D unresolved. Trimming took 6 bases from V and 3 from J, leaving 9 bases between them. The germline gives CDR1 MNHNY, CDR2 SVGAGI (reference sequence). This CDR3 is 12 amino acids long. The CDR3 sequence: CASSSMSYEQYF. The CDR3 region has the DNA TGTGCCAGCAGCTCGATGAGCTACGAGCAGTACTTC.

This clone was detected a few times. The CDR3 sequence: CASKETVRETQYF. The CDR3 nucleotides read TGTGCCAGCAAGGAGACGGTCCGGGAGACCCAGTACTTC. The chain has TRBV2 and TRBJ2-5, with D unresolved. There are 13 residues in the CDR3. Between the trimmed V and J ends, which lost 7 bases and 5 bases, there was a span of 14 bases. Germline V gene lookup returns CDR1 SNHLY and CDR2 FYNNEI.

Details on this clone: The limits of the CDR3 on the DNA are not certain, so only TCRdb's listed CDR3 is given. J is TRBJ2-1 and V is TRBV29-1; the table's TRBD1 call for D was not verified on the DNA. Germline V lookup: CDR1 SQVTM, CDR2 ANQGSEA. The CDR3 length equals 12 residues, ends included. The CDR3: CSVATGTWGTFF.

This clone was seen only a few times. This sequence joins TRBV5-4 and TRBJ2-1, with 8 bases lining up with TRBD2. J gave up 2 bases and V 4 bases, and 8 bases lay outside the gene matches. The germline gives CDR1 SGHNT, CDR2 YYREEE (reference sequence). The CDR3 is 16 residues long. CDR3 in amino acids: CASSGPGLGPYNEQFF. CDR3 nucleotides: TGTGCCAGCAGCGGGCCGGGACTAGGACCCTACAATGAGCAGTTCTTC. Drawing the rest from reference TRBV5-4 and TRBJ2-1, the complete variable domain is ETGVTQSPTHLIKTRGQQVTLRCSSQSGHNTVSWYQQALGQGPQFIFQYYREEENGRGNFPPRFSGLQFPNYSSELNVNALELDDSALYLCASSGPGLGPYNEQFFGPGTRLTVL.